The clone carrying this T cell receptor (beta chain) showed up just a few times. What it binds is unknown. Clones were read by immunoSEQ multiplex PCR, and TCRdb kept only the in-frame ones, dropping some. The sample has roughly 76,000 clones; 94% are singletons. Per the germline V gene, CDR1 is SNHLY and CDR2 is FYNNEI. With 8 bases clipped from V and 4 bases from J, the junction kept 4 bases outside the gene matches. The CDR3 is 13 residues long. The data were taken from a study of cytomegalovirus exposure and HLA in healthy donors. As for the study in general: Both the roughly 120 validation repertoires and the 550 to 750 first-cohort repertoires used the same platform, as reported by a later analysis.

Study results and limitations: Among TCR beta chains, those listed as cytomegalovirus-associated numbered about 160. Rarity marked most TCR sequences, yet some public TCRs occurred in many donors.

The donors were in the approximately 120-subject validation cohort; that cohort was separate from the approximately 700-subject first cohort. V usage is TRBV2 and J usage is TRBJ2-4; 8 nucleotides align to TRBD2. The sequenced sample consisted of PBMCs. The TCR originated in a man younger than 35 in good health and CMV-seropositive. Written as DNA, the CDR3 is TGTGCCAGCGGACTAGCAGAAAAAAACATTCAGTACTTC. This encodes CASGLAEKNIQYF. Full variable domain (remainder filled in from reference TRBV2 and TRBJ2-4): EPEVTQTPSHQVTQMGQEVILRCVPISNHLYFYWYRQILGQKVEFLVSFYNNEISEKSEIFDDQFSVERPDGSNFTLKIRSTKLEDSAMYFCASGLAEKNIQYFGAGTRLSVL.